The rows below give T cell receptor beta chains drawn from one sample of a study of T cell repertoires in cytomegalovirus infection. TCRdb processed the reads anew with MiXCR; each CDR3 protein has one entry. The sample consists of approximately 630,000 distinct CDR3 sequences, around 24% of them appearing once. Sequenced sample: CD8+ T cells from PBMCs. These receptors originate from a human donor in good health (CMV status not recorded). Some clones in this sample may be carry-over from other donors' samples. Both conserved end residues are part of each CDR3. D genes are given only for firm matches. Clone size is stated in some rows and not others, as once, few, many or a class when expanded.

.	many	TRBV28	TRBJ2-5	TGTGCCAGCAGTTTATTAGGCAACGGTGGAGAGACCCAGTACTTC	CASSLLGNGGETQYF
TRBD1	.	TRBV4-1	TRBJ2-1	TGCGCCAGCAGCTATGGACAGGGGAGTGGCAATGAGCAGTTCTTC	CASSYGQGSGNEQFF
.	.	TRBV6-2/TRBV6-3	TRBJ2-3	TGTGCCAGCAGTTACGGTGGGAAATATTCCACAGATACGCAGTATTTT	CASSYGGKYSTDTQYF
TRBD2	many	TRBV6-6	TRBJ2-3	TGTGCCAGCAGTTACTTATATAGCGGGTCGGGAAATTATAGCACAGATACGCAGTATTTT	CASSYLYSGSGNYSTDTQYF
.	few	TRBV28	TRBJ1-4	TGTGCCAGCATACTCCGGGAAACTAATGAAAAACTGTTTTTT	CASILRETNEKLFF
TRBD1	few	TRBV4-2	TRBJ1-5	TGTGCCAGCAGCCCAGAGACAGGGGTGCGCAATCAGCCCCAGCATTTT	CASSPETGVRNQPQHF
TRBD1	.	TRBV6-6	TRBJ2-3	TGTGCCACCGGCCGGGACAGAGCTAGCACAGATACGCAGTATTTT	CATGRDRASTDTQYF
TRBD1	.	TRBV14	TRBJ2-2	TGTGCCAGCAGCCTCTACAGGGGGAGTGCCGGGGAGCTGTTTTTT	CASSLYRGSAGELFF
.	few	TRBV29-1	TRBJ2-6	TGCAGCGTTGAAGATAGTCTCCTCGCTGGGGCCAACGTCCTGACTTTC	CSVEDSLLAGANVLTF
.	.	TRBV7-9	TRBJ2-5	TGTGCCAGCAGCTCCGATACAGGGTTTGGAGAGACCCAGTACTTC	CASSSDTGFGETQYF
.	.	TRBV20-1	TRBJ2-1	TGCAGTGCTAGTAAGGGGGACTACCCCTCCTACAATGAGCAGTTCTTC	CSASKGDYPSYNEQFF
.	.	TRBV10-3	TRBJ2-6	TGTGCCATCCTAGCAGCAGGGGCCAACGTCCTGACTTTC	CAILAAGANVLTF
.	.	TRBV20-1	TRBJ2-7	TGCAGTTGGAGGGGACAGATCCACGAGCAGTACTTC	CSWRGQIHEQYF
.	.	TRBV15	TRBJ1-1	TGTGCCACCAGCGTCAGGATTCACACTGAAGCTTTCTTT	CATSVRIHTEAFF
.	.	TRBV25-1	TRBJ1-4	TGTGCCAGCAGTGAATTAATAAGGGGTCAGCGAGAAAAACTGTTTTTT	CASSELIRGQREKLFF
.	few	TRBV6-6	TRBJ2-3	TGTGCCAGCAGTTACCCCCAAACCCCTCGCGGCGTAGGCACAGATACGCAGTATTTT	CASSYPQTPRGVGTDTQYF
TRBD1	.	TRBV12-3/TRBV12-4	TRBJ2-4	TGTGCCAGCAGTTTCACCGGGACAGGGAAAAACATTCAGTACTTC	CASSFTGTGKNIQYF
.	many	TRBV7-9	TRBJ1-2	TGTGCCAGCAGCGACCACAGTCAGGGTCGTGGTGGCTACACCTTC	CASSDHSQGRGGYTF
TRBD1	.	TRBV5-1	TRBJ2-1	TGCGCCAGCAGCTTGATTGGGACAGGGGGTGAGCAGTTCTTC	CASSLIGTGGEQFF
TRBD1	few	TRBV12-3/TRBV12-4	TRBJ1-1	TGTGCCAGCAGTTTTGGGACAGTCACTGAAGCTTTCTTT	CASSFGTVTEAFF
.	.	TRBV6-1	TRBJ1-5	TGTGCCAGCAGTGAATGGGTTCAGTCCCAGCATTTT	CASSEWVQSQHF
TRBD1	once	TRBV12-3/TRBV12-4	TRBJ2-4	TGTGCCAGCAGTTCGGTGGACAGGGGAAACATTCAGTACTTC	CASSSVDRGNIQYF
TRBD1	many	TRBV28	TRBJ1-5	TGTGCCAGCAGTTTCCTGGGACAGGTCCTCAATCAGCCCCAGCATTTT	CASSFLGQVLNQPQHF
TRBD1	.	TRBV4-1	TRBJ2-7	TGCGCCAGCAGCCCCCACAGAGGACAGGCTCCGGGCGAGCAGTACTTC	CASSPHRGQAPGEQYF
.	few	TRBV11-3	TRBJ2-3	TGTGCCAGCAGCTTAGATCGCGGGCCTAGCACAGATACGCAGTATTTT	CASSLDRGPSTDTQYF
TRBD1	many	TRBV7-6	TRBJ2-1	TGTGCCAGCAGCTTAAGTCTAGGACAGGGCTCCTACAATGAGCAGTTCTTC	CASSLSLGQGSYNEQFF
.	few	TRBV5-5	TRBJ2-5	TGTGCCAGCAACCCCGACTTACAAGAGACCCAGTACTTC	CASNPDLQETQYF
TRBD1	few	TRBV6-6	TRBJ2-5	TGTGCCAGCAGTTACCTCCATAAAGGACCTACAGGGGCGGAGGAGACCCAGTACTTC	CASSYLHKGPTGAEETQYF
.	few	TRBV7-9	TRBJ2-5	TGTGCCAGCAGCTTCAATGAAGGGAGGGAGACCCAGTACTTC	CASSFNEGRETQYF
TRBD1	few	TRBV7-9	TRBJ2-3	TGTGCCAGCAGCTTAGCGGGACAGAGGACAGATACGCAGTATTTT	CASSLAGQRTDTQYF
TRBD1	many	TRBV7-9	TRBJ1-5	TGTGCCAGCAGCTCCGGGACAGGGCCCCAGCCCCAGCATTTT	CASSSGTGPQPQHF
.	few	TRBV5-6	TRBJ1-2	TGTGCCAGCAGAGCGGACCCAGGGTTTGGCTACACCTTC	CASRADPGFGYTF
.	.	TRBV6-5	TRBJ1-2	TGTGCCAGCAGTTACTCGATTTCGTCCTATTCCTATGGCTACACCTTC	CASSYSISSYSYGYTF
.	.	TRBV6-5	TRBJ1-4	TGTGCCAGCAGCCTCCGGGAAGCAACTAATGAAAAACTGTTTTTT	CASSLREATNEKLFF
.	many	TRBV7-2	TRBJ2-1	TGTGCCAGCAGCCCCCCAGGCTGGAATGAGCAGTTCTTC	CASSPPGWNEQFF
.	few	TRBV12-3/TRBV12-4	TRBJ1-2	TGTGCCAGCAGTCCGGGGTGGGCTGCCTATGGCTACACCTTC	CASSPGWAAYGYTF
.	.	TRBV28	TRBJ1-1	TGTGCCAGCAGCTACAAGGGCGGTCAAGCTTTCTTT	CASSYKGGQAFF
.	.	TRBV15	TRBJ1-2	TGTGCCACAGCCCTGGGGCTGAGTGGCTACACCTTC	CATALGLSGYTF
.	.	TRBV19	TRBJ1-1	TGTGCCAGTACCCCCCTGGTTCTTAACACTGAAGCTTTCTTT	CASTPLVLNTEAFF
.	many	TRBV28	TRBJ2-3	TGTGCCAGCAGCCCCCCGCTAGCCACAGATACGCAGTATTTT	CASSPPLATDTQYF
TRBD1	few	TRBV29-1	TRBJ1-1	TGCAGCGTTACAACAGGGGAGGGGAACACTGAAGCTTTCTTT	CSVTTGEGNTEAFF
.	.	TRBV12-3/TRBV12-4	TRBJ1-1	TGTGCCAGCACCTACGAGGGGTGGACTGAAGCTTTCTTT	CASTYEGWTEAFF
.	.	TRBV28	TRBJ2-1	TGTGCCAGCAGTTTAGGGCCCAAGGCTGAGCAGTTCTTC	CASSLGPKAEQFF
.	few	TRBV6-5	TRBJ1-2	TGTGCCAGCAGCACCGCCGGGGGCGGCGGCTACACCTTC	CASSTAGGGGYTF
.	many	TRBV7-9	TRBJ2-1	TGTGCCAGCAGCCCTACAGACAATGAGCAGTTCTTC	CASSPTDNEQFF
TRBD1	few	TRBV7-9	TRBJ2-3	TGTGCCAGCAGCTTGGACAGGGGGGAAGATACGCAGTATTTT	CASSLDRGEDTQYF
TRBD1	many	TRBV6-1	TRBJ2-2	TGTGCCAGCAGTTCCAGGGGGCTCGCCGGGGAGCTGTTTTTT	CASSSRGLAGELFF
.	.	TRBV10-1	TRBJ1-1	TGCGCCAGTCAGGATTATATGAACACTGAAGCTTTCTTT	CASQDYMNTEAFF
.	few	TRBV4-1	TRBJ1-6	TGCGCCAGCAGCCCCTGGGAGGGTCTTAATTCACCCCTCCACTTT	CASSPWEGLNSPLHF